The 11 T cell receptor beta chains below all came from one sample that was sequenced in a study of regulatory T cells in long-lasting Graves disease. The sample's time point: newly diagnosed GD, antithyroid drugs for less than 3 months. The authors made the TCR library using RNA they extracted from PBMCs. Researchers made TCR beta libraries by using iRepertoire HTBI primers and running Arm-PCR on CDR3 regions. A single record per CDR3 protein comes from TCRdb applying MiXCR to the multiplex PCR reads. The sample has 580,000 or so distinct CDR3 sequences; approximately 16% are singletons. These data are also associated with another study on T cells in Graves' hyperthyroidism and ophthalmopathy.

This sample comprised peripheral blood mononuclear cells (PBMCs), obtained at new diagnosis, from a patient treated with antithyroid drugs. These receptors were taken from a man younger than 35 with Graves disease.

Note on this clonotype: It may be a read error: a sequence one base away is much more abundant. This chain joins TRBV27 and TRBJ1-4; the D gene is possibly TRBD1 (5 bases). Trimming stripped 5 bases from V and 8 bases from J, with 18 bases between. Germline values: CDR1 MNHEY, CDR2 SMNVEV (reference sequence). The CDR3 is made up of 15 amino acids. In DNA form, the CDR3 reads TGTGCCAGCAGTGATCCGGGGAAGGGGTACGAAAAACTGTTTTTT. Protein product: CASSDPGKGYEKLFF.

This clonotype showed up just a few times. J is TRBJ1-3 and V is TRBV15, with D unclear. CDR1 and CDR2 from the germline V gene are LNHNV and YYDKDF (reference sequence). This CDR3 has 15 residues. The germline V and J ends were trimmed by 1 base and 2 bases, with 9 bases remaining between them. CDR3 bases: TGTGCCACCAGCAGAGTTCGCTCGGCTGGAAACACCATATATTTT. The encoded protein is CATSRVRSAGNTIYF. Full variable domain (remainder filled in from reference TRBV15 and TRBJ1-3): DAMVIQNPRYQVTQFGKPVTLSCSQTLNHNVMYWYQQKSSQAPKLLFHYYDKDFNNEADTPDNFQSRRPNTSFCFLDIRSPGLGDTAMYLCATSRVRSAGNTIYFGEGSWLTVV.

This clonotype showed up many times. The chain links TRBV11-2 to TRBJ2-2; either TRBD1 or TRBD2 may supply D (5 bases each). Germline values: CDR1 SGHAT, CDR2 FQNNGV. This CDR3 is built from 15 residues. Trimming left V 3 bases short and J 5 bases short, with 13 bases between. CDR3 in amino acids: CASSFGWGRTGELFF. CDR3 sequence (DNA): TGTGCCAGCAGCTTCGGCTGGGGGAGAACCGGGGAGCTGTTTTTT.

This sequence joins TRBV28 and TRBJ2-7, with 8 bases lining up with TRBD1. With V trimmed by 5 bases and J by 6 bases, 18 bases remained unmatched. The CDR3 length is 17 residues. Per the germline V gene, CDR1 is MDHEN and CDR2 is SYDVKM. The CDR3 spells CASSPHPPGGFGFEQYF. CDR3 sequence (DNA): TGTGCCAGCAGTCCACACCCCCCAGGGGGCTTTGGCTTCGAGCAGTACTTC.

In this sample, this clonotype turned up many times. The chain couples TRBV3-1 to TRBJ2-1; TRBD2 aligns across 8 bases. The CDR3 loop spans 16 amino acids. Germline lookup yields CDR1 LGHDT and CDR2 YNNKEL (reference sequence). The V and J ends lost 1 base and 8 bases, in that order; junction bases with no gene match: 10. The CDR3 sequence is CASSQAPGLAGHEQFF. CDR3 nucleotide sequence: TGTGCCAGCAGCCAAGCCCCGGGGTTAGCGGGACATGAGCAGTTCTTC.

The chain has TRBV5-4 and TRBJ2-4; D uncertain. Deletions cut 6 bases from V and 0 bases from J, with 7 bases between. The CDR3 length is 13 residues. Looked up from germline, CDR1 is SGHNT and CDR2 is YYREEE (reference sequence). CDR3 loop: CASKDLAKNIQYF. The CDR3 DNA sequence: TGTGCCAGCAAGGACCTAGCCAAAAACATTCAGTACTTC.

The J gene is TRBJ1-1, the V gene TRBV7-3; D is perhaps TRBD1 (5 bases). The length of the CDR3 is 15 residues. V was trimmed by 4 bases and J by 4 bases, leaving 16 bases between them. Germline CDR1 reads SGHTA; CDR2 reads FQGTGA. In nucleotides, the CDR3 is TGTGCCAGCAGCTCCGGGACGCTTAGGGGCACTGAAGCTTTCTTT. Translating it yields CASSSGTLRGTEAFF. The full variable domain, completed using reference TRBV7-3 and TRBJ1-1, is GAGVSQTPSNKVTEKGKYVELRCDPISGHTALYWYRQSLGQGPEFLIYFQGTGAADDSGLPNDRFFAVRPEGSVSTLKIQRTERGDSAVYLCASSSGTLRGTEAFFGQGTRLTVV.

This clonotype has ten or more counts. V and J are TRBV18 and TRBJ1-1, with no clear D. Trimming shortened V by 2 bases and J by 4 bases, and 14 bases separated the two germline ends. Germline CDR1 is KGHSH and CDR2 is LQKENI. The CDR3 has 15 residues. CDR3 residues: CASSPGVAGGTEAFF. As DNA, the CDR3 is TGTGCCAGCTCACCAGGGGTGGCAGGCGGCACTGAAGCTTTCTTT.

There are many counts of this clonotype. The chain is built from TRBV3-1 and TRBJ2-1; perhaps TRBD2 as D (6 bases). Between the trimmed V and J ends, which lost 3 bases and 10 bases, there was a span of 10 bases. This CDR3 comprises 12 residues. The V gene's germline CDR1 is LGHDT and CDR2 YNNKEL (reference sequence). DNA for the CDR3: TGTGCCAGCAGCCATGGGGGAGGAGAGCAGTTCTTC. Translation: CASSHGGGEQFF.

This clonotype appeared many times. J is TRBJ1-5 and V is TRBV3-1, with a weak D call TRBD1 (6 bases). The germline gives CDR1 LGHDT, CDR2 YNNKEL (reference sequence). CDR3 length equals 15 residues. Trimming removed 4 bases at V and 0 bases at J, with 10 bases between. The CDR3 DNA follows: TGTGCCAGCAGCCCGGACAGTTATAGCAATCAGCCCCAGCATTTT. It is translated as CASSPDSYSNQPQHF.

The rearrangement uses TRBV27 and TRBJ1-5; D not resolved. This CDR3 has 15 amino acids. CDR1 and CDR2 from the germline V gene are MNHEY and SMNVEV (reference sequence). Trimming stripped 0 bases from V and 0 bases from J, with 6 bases between. In DNA, the CDR3 is TGTGCCAGCAGTTTATCGCGTGATAGCAATCAGCCCCAGCATTTT. This sequence encodes CASSLSRDSNQPQHF.